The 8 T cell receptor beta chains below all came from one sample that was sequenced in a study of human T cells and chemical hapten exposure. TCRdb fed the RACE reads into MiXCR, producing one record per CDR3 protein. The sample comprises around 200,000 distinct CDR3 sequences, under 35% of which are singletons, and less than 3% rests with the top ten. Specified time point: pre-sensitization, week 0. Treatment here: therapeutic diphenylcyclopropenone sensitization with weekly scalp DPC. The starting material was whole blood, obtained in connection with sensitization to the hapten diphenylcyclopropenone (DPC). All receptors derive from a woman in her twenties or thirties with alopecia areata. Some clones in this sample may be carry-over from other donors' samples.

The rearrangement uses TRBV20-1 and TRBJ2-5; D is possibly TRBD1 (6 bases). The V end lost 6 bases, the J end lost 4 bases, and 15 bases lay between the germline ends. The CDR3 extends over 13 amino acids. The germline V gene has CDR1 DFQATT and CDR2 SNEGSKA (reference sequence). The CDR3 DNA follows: TGCAGTGCACCGGACAGAGCCCGAGAGACCCAGTACTTC. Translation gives CSAPDRARETQYF.

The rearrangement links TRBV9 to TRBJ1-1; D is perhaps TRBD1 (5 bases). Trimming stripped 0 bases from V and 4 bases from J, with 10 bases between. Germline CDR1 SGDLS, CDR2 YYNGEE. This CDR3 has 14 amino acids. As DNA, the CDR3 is TGTGCCAGCAGCGTAGTACCGGGGGGCACTGAAGCTTTCTTT. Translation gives CASSVVPGGTEAFF.

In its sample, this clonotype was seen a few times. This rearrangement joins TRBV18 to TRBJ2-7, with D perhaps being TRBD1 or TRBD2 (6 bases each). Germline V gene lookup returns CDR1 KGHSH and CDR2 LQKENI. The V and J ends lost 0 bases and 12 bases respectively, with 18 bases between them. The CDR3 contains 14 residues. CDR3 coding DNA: TGTGCCAGCTCACCACCGGTACAGGGACTGACGCCGTACTTC. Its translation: CASSPPVQGLTPYF.

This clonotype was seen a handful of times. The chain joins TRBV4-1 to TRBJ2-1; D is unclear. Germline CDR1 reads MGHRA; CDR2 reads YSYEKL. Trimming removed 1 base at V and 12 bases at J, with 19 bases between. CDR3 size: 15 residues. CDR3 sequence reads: CASSQVIAGYFPQFF. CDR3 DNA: TGCGCCAGCAGCCAAGTAATAGCCGGCTATTTTCCGCAGTTCTTC.

The CDR3 DNA reads as TGTGCCAGCGGGACCTATCAGCCCCAGCATTTT. Amino acids: CASGTYQPQHF. The V and J genes are TRBV27 and TRBJ1-5, with a possible D match to TRBD1 (5 bases). The CDR3 is made up of 11 amino acids. V shed 8 bases and J shed 5 bases, with 7 bases lying between them. Germline V gene sequence: CDR1 MNHEY, CDR2 SMNVEV (reference sequence).

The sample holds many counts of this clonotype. CDR3 bases: TGTGCCAGCAGACAAAGTGAGGGGGGGGCCGAGCAGTACTTC. Protein: CASRQSEGGAEQYF. This chain connects TRBV12-3 or TRBV12-4 to TRBJ2-7; maybe TRBD2 (7 bases). Deletions cut 6 bases from V and 6 bases from J, with 18 bases between. The CDR3 covers 14 residues.

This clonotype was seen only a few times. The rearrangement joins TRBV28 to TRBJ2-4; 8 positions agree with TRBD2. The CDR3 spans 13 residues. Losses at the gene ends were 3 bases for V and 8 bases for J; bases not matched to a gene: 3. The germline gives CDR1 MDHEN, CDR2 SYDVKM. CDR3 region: CASSFSGGDIQYF. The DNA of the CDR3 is TGTGCCAGCAGTTTTTCGGGGGGGGACATTCAGTACTTC.

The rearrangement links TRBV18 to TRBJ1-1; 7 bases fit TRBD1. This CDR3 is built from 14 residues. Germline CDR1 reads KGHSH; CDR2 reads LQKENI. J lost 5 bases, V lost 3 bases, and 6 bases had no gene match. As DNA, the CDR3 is TGTGCCAGCTCACCGGGACAGAGGGTGACTGAAGCTTTCTTT. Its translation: CASSPGQRVTEAFF.